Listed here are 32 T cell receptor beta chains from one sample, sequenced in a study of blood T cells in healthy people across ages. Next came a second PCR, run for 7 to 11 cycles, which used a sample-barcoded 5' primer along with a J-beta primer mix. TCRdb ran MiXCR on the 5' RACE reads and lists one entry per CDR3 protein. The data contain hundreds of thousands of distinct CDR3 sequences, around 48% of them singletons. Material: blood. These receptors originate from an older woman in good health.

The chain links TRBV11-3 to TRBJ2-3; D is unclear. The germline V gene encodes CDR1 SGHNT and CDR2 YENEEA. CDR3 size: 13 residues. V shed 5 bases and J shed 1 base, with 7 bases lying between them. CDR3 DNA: TGTGCCAGCAGCCAACGAGGCACAGATACGCAGTATTTT. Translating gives CASSQRGTDTQYF.

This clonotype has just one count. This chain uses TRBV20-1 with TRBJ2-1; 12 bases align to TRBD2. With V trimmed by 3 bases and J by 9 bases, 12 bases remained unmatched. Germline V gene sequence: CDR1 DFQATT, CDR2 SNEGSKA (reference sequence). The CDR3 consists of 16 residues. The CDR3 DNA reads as TGCAGTGCTAGCCCTCGACTAGCGGGAGTGGGAGGTGAGCAGTTCTTC. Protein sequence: CSASPRLAGVGGEQFF.

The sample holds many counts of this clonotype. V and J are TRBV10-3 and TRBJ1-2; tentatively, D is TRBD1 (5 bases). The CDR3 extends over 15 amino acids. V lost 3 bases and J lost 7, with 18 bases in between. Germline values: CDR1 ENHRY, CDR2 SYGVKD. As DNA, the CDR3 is TGTGCCATCAGTGACAGGGACGCCCGCTATGGTGGCTACACCTTC. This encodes CAISDRDARYGGYTF.

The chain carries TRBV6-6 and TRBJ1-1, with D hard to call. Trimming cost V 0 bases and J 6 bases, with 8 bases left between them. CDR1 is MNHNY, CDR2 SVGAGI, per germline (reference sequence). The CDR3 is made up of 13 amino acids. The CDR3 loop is CASSYSSEAEAFF. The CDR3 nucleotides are TGTGCCAGCAGTTACTCGTCGGAGGCTGAAGCTTTCTTT.

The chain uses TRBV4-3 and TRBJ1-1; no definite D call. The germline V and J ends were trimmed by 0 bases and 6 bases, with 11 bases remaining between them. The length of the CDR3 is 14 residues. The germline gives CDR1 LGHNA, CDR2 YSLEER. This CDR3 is CASSQDHRKSEAFF. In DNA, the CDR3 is TGCGCCAGCAGCCAAGACCACAGAAAGTCTGAAGCTTTCTTT.

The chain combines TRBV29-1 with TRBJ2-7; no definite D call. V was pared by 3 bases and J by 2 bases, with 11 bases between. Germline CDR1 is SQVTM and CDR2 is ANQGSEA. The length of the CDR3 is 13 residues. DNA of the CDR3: TGCAGCGTTGAGTTTGCGGTCCCCTACGAGCAGTACTTC. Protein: CSVEFAVPYEQYF.

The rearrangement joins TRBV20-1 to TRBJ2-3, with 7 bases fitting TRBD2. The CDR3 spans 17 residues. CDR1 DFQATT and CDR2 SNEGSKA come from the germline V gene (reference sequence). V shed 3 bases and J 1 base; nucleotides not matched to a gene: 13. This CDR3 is CSASPPRGTEGTDTQYF. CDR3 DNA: TGCAGTGCTAGTCCCCCGCGGGGGACCGAGGGCACAGATACGCAGTATTTT.

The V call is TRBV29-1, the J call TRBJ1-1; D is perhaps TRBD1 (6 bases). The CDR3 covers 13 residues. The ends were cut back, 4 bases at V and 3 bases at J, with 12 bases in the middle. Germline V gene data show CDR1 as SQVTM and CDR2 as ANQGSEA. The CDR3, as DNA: TGCAGCGTTGGCAGGGGTACTGACACTGAAGCTTTCTTT. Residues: CSVGRGTDTEAFF.

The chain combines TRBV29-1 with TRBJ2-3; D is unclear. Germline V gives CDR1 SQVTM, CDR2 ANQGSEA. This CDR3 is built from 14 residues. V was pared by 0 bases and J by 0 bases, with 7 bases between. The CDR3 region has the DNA TGCAGCGTTGAAGATCCCCCCAGCACAGATACGCAGTATTTT. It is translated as CSVEDPPSTDTQYF.

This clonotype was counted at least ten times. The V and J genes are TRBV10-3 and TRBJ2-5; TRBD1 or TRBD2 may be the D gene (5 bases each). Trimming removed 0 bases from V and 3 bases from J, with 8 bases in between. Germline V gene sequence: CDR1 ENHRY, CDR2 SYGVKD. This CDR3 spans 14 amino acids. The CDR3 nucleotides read TGTGCCATCAGTGAGTCGGGGACGAAAGAGACCCAGTACTTC. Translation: CAISESGTKETQYF.

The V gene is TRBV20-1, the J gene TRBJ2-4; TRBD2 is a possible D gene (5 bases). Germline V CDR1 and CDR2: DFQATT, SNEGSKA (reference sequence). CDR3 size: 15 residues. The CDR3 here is CSLVPVRVAKNIQYF. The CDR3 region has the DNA TGCAGCCTGGTCCCAGTGAGGGTGGCCAAAAACATTCAGTACTTC.

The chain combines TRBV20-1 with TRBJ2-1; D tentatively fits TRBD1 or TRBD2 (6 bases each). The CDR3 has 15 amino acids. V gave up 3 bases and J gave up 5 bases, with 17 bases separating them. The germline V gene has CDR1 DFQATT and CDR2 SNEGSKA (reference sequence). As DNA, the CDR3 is TGCAGTGCTAGTGGGGGGCGGGACGGGAACAATGAGCAGTTCTTC. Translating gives CSASGGRDGNNEQFF.

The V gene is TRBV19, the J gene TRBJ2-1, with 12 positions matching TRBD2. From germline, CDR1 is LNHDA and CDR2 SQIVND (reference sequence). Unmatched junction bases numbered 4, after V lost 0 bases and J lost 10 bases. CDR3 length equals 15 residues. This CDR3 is CASSIDSSGRGEQFF. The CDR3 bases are TGTGCCAGTAGTATAGATTCTAGCGGGAGGGGAGAGCAGTTCTTC.

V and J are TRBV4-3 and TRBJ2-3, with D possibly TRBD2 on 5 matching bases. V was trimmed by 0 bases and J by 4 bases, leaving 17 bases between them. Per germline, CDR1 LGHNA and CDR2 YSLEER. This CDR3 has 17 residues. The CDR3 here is CASSQDRASSGPDTQYF. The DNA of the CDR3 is TGCGCCAGCAGCCAAGATCGGGCTAGCTCAGGCCCAGATACGCAGTATTTT.

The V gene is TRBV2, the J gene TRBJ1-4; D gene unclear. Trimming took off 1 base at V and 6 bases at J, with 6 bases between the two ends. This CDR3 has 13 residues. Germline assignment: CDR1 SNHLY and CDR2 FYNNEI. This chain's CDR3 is CASSEVQHEKLFF. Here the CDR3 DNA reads TGTGCCAGCAGTGAAGTCCAGCATGAAAAACTGTTTTTT.

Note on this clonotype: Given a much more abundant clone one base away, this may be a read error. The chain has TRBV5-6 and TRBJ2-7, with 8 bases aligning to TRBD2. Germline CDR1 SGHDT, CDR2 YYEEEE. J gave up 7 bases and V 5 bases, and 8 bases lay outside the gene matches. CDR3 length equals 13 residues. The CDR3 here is CASSPGLGNEQYF. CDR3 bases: TGTGCCAGCAGTCCGGGACTAGGGAATGAGCAGTACTTC.

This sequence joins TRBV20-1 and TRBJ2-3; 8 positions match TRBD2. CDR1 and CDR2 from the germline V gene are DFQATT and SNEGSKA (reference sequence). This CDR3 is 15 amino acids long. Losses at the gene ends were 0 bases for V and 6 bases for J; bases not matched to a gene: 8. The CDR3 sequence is CSARDRRGVADTQYF. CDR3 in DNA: TGCAGTGCTAGAGACCGGCGGGGGGTCGCGGATACGCAGTATTTT.

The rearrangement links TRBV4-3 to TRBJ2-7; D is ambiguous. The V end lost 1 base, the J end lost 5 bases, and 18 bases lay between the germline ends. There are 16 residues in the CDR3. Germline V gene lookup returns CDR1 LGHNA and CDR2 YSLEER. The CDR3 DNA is TGCGCCAGCAGCCAAGTACTACACGGCGGCCGAGACGAGCAGTACTTC. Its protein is CASSQVLHGGRDEQYF.

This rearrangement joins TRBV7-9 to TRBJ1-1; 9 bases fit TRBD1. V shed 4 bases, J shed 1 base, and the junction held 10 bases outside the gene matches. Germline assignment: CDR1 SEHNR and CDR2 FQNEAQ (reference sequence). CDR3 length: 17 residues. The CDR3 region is CASSSSYRGQENTEAFF. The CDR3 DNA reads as TGTGCCAGCAGCTCATCCTACAGGGGGCAGGAGAACACTGAAGCTTTCTTT.

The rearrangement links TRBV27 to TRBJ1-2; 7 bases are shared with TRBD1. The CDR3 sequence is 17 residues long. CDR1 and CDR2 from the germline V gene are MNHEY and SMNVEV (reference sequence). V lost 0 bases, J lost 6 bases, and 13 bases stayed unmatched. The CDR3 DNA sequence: TGTGCCAGCAGTTTATCCGCCCCATGGACAGGCCCGGATGGCTACACCTTC. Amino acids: CASSLSAPWTGPDGYTF.

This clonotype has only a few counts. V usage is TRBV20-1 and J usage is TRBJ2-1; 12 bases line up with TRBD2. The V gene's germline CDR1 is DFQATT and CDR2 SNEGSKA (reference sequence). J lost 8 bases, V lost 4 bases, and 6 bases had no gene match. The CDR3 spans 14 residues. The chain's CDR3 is CSAKTSGRPYEQFF. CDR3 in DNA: TGCAGTGCTAAAACTAGCGGGAGGCCCTATGAGCAGTTCTTC.

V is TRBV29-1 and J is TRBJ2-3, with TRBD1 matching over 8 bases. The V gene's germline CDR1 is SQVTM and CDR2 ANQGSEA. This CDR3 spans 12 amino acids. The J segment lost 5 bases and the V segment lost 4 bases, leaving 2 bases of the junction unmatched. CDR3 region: CSVGTGIDTQYF. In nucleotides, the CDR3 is TGCAGCGTTGGGACAGGGATAGATACGCAGTATTTT.

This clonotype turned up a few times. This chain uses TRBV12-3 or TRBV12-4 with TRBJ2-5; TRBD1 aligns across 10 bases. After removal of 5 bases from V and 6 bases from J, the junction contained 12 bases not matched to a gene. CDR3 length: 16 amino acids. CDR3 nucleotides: TGTGCCAGCAGTCCAAAGAGGACAGGGGGTGCAAAGACCCAGTACTTC. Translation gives CASSPKRTGGAKTQYF.

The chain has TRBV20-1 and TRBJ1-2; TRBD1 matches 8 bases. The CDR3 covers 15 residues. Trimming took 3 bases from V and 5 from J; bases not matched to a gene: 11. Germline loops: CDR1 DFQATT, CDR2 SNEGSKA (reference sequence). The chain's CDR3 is CSARVHRGTWYGYTF. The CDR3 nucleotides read TGCAGTGCTAGGGTCCACAGGGGGACGTGGTATGGCTACACCTTC.

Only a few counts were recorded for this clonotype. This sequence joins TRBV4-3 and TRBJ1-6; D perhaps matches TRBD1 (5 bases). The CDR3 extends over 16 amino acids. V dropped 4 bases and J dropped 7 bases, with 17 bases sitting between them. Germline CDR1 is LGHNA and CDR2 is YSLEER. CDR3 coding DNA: TGCGCCAGCAGCCTCCATTCAGGGTCTCGGAATTCACCCCTCCACTTT. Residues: CASSLHSGSRNSPLHF.

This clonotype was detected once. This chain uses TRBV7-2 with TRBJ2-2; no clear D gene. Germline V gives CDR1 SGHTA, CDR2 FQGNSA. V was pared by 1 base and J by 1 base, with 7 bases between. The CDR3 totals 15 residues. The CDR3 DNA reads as TGTGCCAGCAGCTTAGTATCCCGGAACACCGGGGAGCTGTTTTTT. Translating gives CASSLVSRNTGELFF.

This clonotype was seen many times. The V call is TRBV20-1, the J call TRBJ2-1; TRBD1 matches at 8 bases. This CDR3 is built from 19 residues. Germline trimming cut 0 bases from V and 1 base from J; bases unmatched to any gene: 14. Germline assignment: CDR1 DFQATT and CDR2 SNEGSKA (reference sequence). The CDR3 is CSARDEFDRGRPSYNEQFF. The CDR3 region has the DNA TGCAGTGCTAGAGATGAATTCGACAGGGGAAGGCCGTCCTACAATGAGCAGTTCTTC.

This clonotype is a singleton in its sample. The CDR3 sequence is CASETDSYEQYF. As DNA, the CDR3 is TGTGCCAGCGAAACGGACTCCTACGAGCAGTACTTC. This chain connects TRBV28 to TRBJ2-7; D gene uncertain. Germline loops: CDR1 MDHEN, CDR2 SYDVKM. Trimming took off 8 bases at V and 0 bases at J, with 8 bases between the two ends. The CDR3 loop spans 12 amino acids.

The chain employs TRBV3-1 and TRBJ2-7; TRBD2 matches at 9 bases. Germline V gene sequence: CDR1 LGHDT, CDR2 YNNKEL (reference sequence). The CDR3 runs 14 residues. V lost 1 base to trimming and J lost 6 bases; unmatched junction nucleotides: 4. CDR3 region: CASSQGAGGGEQYF. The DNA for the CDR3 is TGTGCCAGCAGCCAAGGGGCGGGAGGGGGCGAGCAGTACTTC.

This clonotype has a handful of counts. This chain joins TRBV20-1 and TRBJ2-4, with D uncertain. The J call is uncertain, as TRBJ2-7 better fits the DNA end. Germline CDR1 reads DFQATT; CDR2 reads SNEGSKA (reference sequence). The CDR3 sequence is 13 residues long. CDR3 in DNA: TGCAGTGCTATTCCCCCAGCCGGCTACGAGCAGTACTTC. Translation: CSAIPPAGYEQYF.

The CDR3 reads CASSQDIVTGDTNTGELFF. DNA of the CDR3: TGCGCCAGCAGCCAAGATATCGTTACAGGAGATACGAACACCGGGGAGCTGTTTTTT. The gene calls are TRBV4-3 and TRBJ2-2, with D possibly TRBD1 on 5 matching bases. This CDR3 has 19 residues. Trimming shortened V by 0 bases and J by 0 bases, and 17 bases separated the two germline ends. Germline V gene lookup returns CDR1 LGHNA and CDR2 YSLEER.

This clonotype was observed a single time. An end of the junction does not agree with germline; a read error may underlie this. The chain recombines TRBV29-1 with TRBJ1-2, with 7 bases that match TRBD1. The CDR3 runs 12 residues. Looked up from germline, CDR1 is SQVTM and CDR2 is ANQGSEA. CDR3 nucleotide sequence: TGCAGCTTCTACAGGGGAAGCTATGGCCACACCTTC. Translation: CSFYRGSYGHTF.